This entry lists 10 T cell receptor beta chains sequenced from one sample in a study of blood T cell repertoires in COVID-19. Generated by immunoSEQ multiplex PCR, the TCRdb table keeps only in-frame clones and is missing some. This sample carries 150,000 to 200,000 clones, about 74% of them seen once, and the ten largest clones take about 3%. The sample consisted of peripheral blood. These receptors were obtained from a woman over 75 with acute or convalescent COVID-19.

The chain joins TRBV6-1 to TRBJ2-3; TRBD2 aligns across 11 bases. CDR1 and CDR2 from the germline V gene are MNHNS and SASEGT. This CDR3 is built from 18 residues. V gave up 4 bases and J gave up 2 bases; unmatched junction bases: 11. The CDR3 bases are TGTGCCAGCAGTGGGGGGTTGGGACTAGCGGCACTCACAGATACGCAGTATTTT. Translation gives CASSGGLGLAALTDTQYF.

The genes are TRBV6-2 or TRBV6-3 and TRBJ2-1; TRBD1 matches 12 bases. The CDR3 runs 19 residues. Germline CDR1 and CDR2: MNHEY and SVGEGT. The junction had 14 bases not matched to a gene; V was cut back by 6 bases and J by 2 bases. The CDR3 sequence is CASSGTGGRLAYTYNEQFF. CDR3 bases: TGTGCCAGCAGCGGGACAGGGGGCCGACTAGCGTACACCTACAATGAGCAGTTCTTC.

There are a few counts of this clone. V gene TRBV5-1 combines with J gene TRBJ1-1; perhaps TRBD1 as D (5 bases). Germline V lookup: CDR1 SGHRS, CDR2 YFSETQ. V dropped 7 bases and J dropped 0 bases, with 13 bases sitting between them. CDR3 length: 14 residues. DNA for the CDR3: TGCGCCAGCTCAGGGCAGGGATTGAACACTGAAGCTTTCTTT. Protein sequence: CASSGQGLNTEAFF. Complete variable domain (other parts from reference TRBV5-1 and TRBJ1-1): KAGVTQTPRYLIKTRGQQVTLSCSPISGHRSVSWYQQTPGQGLQFLFEYFSETQRNKGNFPGRFSGRQFSNSRSEMNVSTLELGDSALYLCASSGQGLNTEAFFGQGTRLTVV.

CDR3 DNA: TGTGCCAGCATGGCGGGCTCTCTTTCTGGCTACACCTTC. It is translated as CASMAGSLSGYTF. V gene TRBV2 combines with J gene TRBJ1-2; unclear D gene. The germline V gene has CDR1 SNHLY and CDR2 FYNNEI. The CDR3 spans 13 residues. With 7 bases removed from V and 7 bases from J, the gap between germline ends came to 16 bases.

This clone came up once. The chain carries TRBV10-3 and TRBJ1-6; a weak D match, TRBD1 (6 bases). Trimming cost V 7 bases and J 8 bases, with 9 bases left between them. The CDR3 is 12 residues long. Germline CDR1 reads ENHRY; CDR2 reads SYGVKD. CDR3 amino acids: CAIKQGDSPLHF. Written as DNA, the CDR3 is TGTGCCATCAAACAGGGAGATTCACCCCTCCACTTT.

The chain is built from TRBV10-3 and TRBJ2-7, with 13 bases lining up with TRBD2. The CDR3 extends over 14 amino acids. V shed 10 bases, J shed 2 bases, and the junction held 5 bases outside the gene matches. Germline V gives CDR1 ENHRY, CDR2 SYGVKD. As DNA, the CDR3 is TGTGCCACCCGAGGACTAGCGGGAGCCTACGAGCAGTACTTC. This sequence encodes CATRGLAGAYEQYF.

This clone has only one observation. J is TRBJ2-1 and V is TRBV27, with 7 bases fitting TRBD2. The CDR3 loop spans 17 amino acids. After removal of 5 bases from V and 7 bases from J, the junction contained 17 bases not matched to a gene. The germline gives CDR1 MNHEY, CDR2 SMNVEV (reference sequence). The CDR3 DNA is TGTGCCAGCAGTCAGACTTGGGGGGGACTACACGGGAATGAGCAGTTCTTC. Protein sequence: CASSQTWGGLHGNEQFF.

The rearrangement links TRBV9 to TRBJ2-5, with 7 bases aligning to TRBD1. Germline values: CDR1 SGDLS, CDR2 YYNGEE. V was clipped by 0 bases and J by 4 bases; unmatched bases: 6. The CDR3 contains 15 residues. CDR3: CASSVASDRAETQYF. Written as DNA, the CDR3 is TGTGCCAGCAGCGTAGCTTCCGACAGGGCAGAGACCCAGTACTTC.

The chain couples TRBV30 to TRBJ2-7; 7 positions match TRBD1. There are 12 residues in the CDR3. V shed 4 bases and J 8 bases; nucleotides not matched to a gene: 8. CDR1 and CDR2 from the germline V gene are GTSNPN and SVGIG (reference sequence). The CDR3 DNA is TGTGCCTGGACAGGGGGTCATCCGAAGCAGTACTTC. Its protein is CAWTGGHPKQYF.

The chain carries TRBV28 and TRBJ1-3, with D possibly being TRBD1 (5 bases). Germline V gene sequence: CDR1 MDHEN, CDR2 SYDVKM. The V gene lost 1 base and the J gene lost 3 bases, with 16 bases spanning the gap. The length of the CDR3 is 17 residues. The CDR3: CASSLSWGGDDGNTIYF. CDR3 nucleotides: TGTGCCAGCAGTTTATCGTGGGGGGGGGACGATGGAAACACCATATATTTT.